This T cell receptor beta chain comes out of a study of CD8+CD57+ T cells in acquired aplastic anemia. Overall study: Sorted CD4+ and CD8+ cells gave an average of about 3.4 ug of DNA.

Turning to this clonotype: What it recognizes is unknown.

The germline gives CDR1 DFQATT, CDR2 SNEGSKA (reference sequence). The CDR3 contains 11 residues. Sequencing involved patients with CD8+CD57+ cell expansion previously shown by flow cytometry. Genomic DNA, serving as template, underwent TCR beta VDJ and CDR3 profiling. TCRdb re-derived calls from the reads in MiXCR, one entry per CDR3 protein. The sample holds around 430,000 distinct CDR3 sequences, roughly a third seen once. Study-wide results and caveats: Roughly 30 was the count of CD8+ CDR3 sequences that patients shared with controls.

The TCR was taken from a human donor with aplastic anemia. The chain uses TRBV20-1 and TRBJ1-2; D gene uncertain. Input material: sorted CD4+, CD8+, or CD8+CD57+ T cells (not recorded which) from PBMCs. The CDR3 loop reads CCVQADYGYTF. The CDR3 region has the DNA TGCTGCGTTCAGGCTGACTATGGCTACACCTTC.